Following are 14 T cell receptor beta chains from one sample sequenced in a study of cytomegalovirus exposure and HLA in healthy donors. PCR was performed using 60 Vbeta and 13 Jbeta primers. Method: immunoSEQ multiplex PCR; TCRdb's copy keeps in-frame clones and lacks some. The sample lists about 88,000 clones; approximately 79% were seen once. Sequenced input: PBMCs. The receptors were sampled from a man younger than 45 in good health and CMV-seronegative.

The CDR3 nucleotides read TGTGCCAGCAGCGTAGGATCTAGGATCTCCCACGCTGGCTACACCTTC. Translating it yields CASSVGSRISHAGYTF. V usage is TRBV9 and J usage is TRBJ1-2; the D is unclear. Germline CDR1 and CDR2: SGDLS and YYNGEE. V lost 0 bases to trimming and J lost 7 bases, with 19 bases between them. The CDR3 has 16 amino acids.

This clone appeared a few times. This chain joins TRBV7-2 and TRBJ1-6; 9 nucleotides align to TRBD1. The CDR3 runs to 16 residues. The germline CDR1 and CDR2 sequences are SGHTA and FQGNSA. Losses at the gene ends were 5 bases for V and 10 bases for J; bases not matched to a gene: 12. As DNA, the CDR3 is TGTGCCAGCAGCATCCCGGGACAGGGAATTGGATCACCCCTCCACTTT. Translation: CASSIPGQGIGSPLHF.

The V gene is TRBV11-2, the J gene TRBJ1-1, with TRBD1 matching over 11 bases. Germline CDR1 is SGHAT and CDR2 is FQNNGV. V lost 0 bases, J lost 6 bases, and 0 bases stayed unmatched. CDR3 size: 14 residues. The CDR3 is CASSLEDRGPEAFF. In DNA, the CDR3 is TGTGCCAGCAGCTTAGAGGACAGGGGGCCTGAAGCTTTCTTT.

The chain combines TRBV9 with TRBJ2-3; the match to TRBD2 covers 7 bases. Germline V gives CDR1 SGDLS, CDR2 YYNGEE. Trimming took 0 bases from V and 1 from J; bases not matched to a gene: 2. This CDR3 is 15 amino acids long. The CDR3 DNA follows: TGTGCCAGCAGCGTAGGTGGGGGGGGCACAGATACGCAGTATTTT. Residues: CASSVGGGGTDTQYF. Using reference TRBV9 and TRBJ2-3 for the parts outside the CDR3, the full variable domain is DSGVTQTPKHLITATGQRVTLRCSPRSGDLSVYWYQQSLDQGLQFLIQYYNGEERAKGNILERFSAQQFPDLHSELNLSSLELGDSALYFCASSVGGGGTDTQYFGPGTRLTVL.

This clone was picked up one time. The chain employs TRBV30 and TRBJ1-4; TRBD1 matches 8 bases. Losses at the gene ends were 7 bases for V and 2 bases for J; bases not matched to a gene: 9. Germline V gene lookup returns CDR1 GTSNPN and CDR2 SVGIG (reference sequence). The length of the CDR3 is 15 residues. CDR3 bases: TGTGCCTCACCGGACAGGGATGGGACTAATGAAAAACTGTTTTTT. It is translated as CASPDRDGTNEKLFF. The full variable domain, in which reference TRBV30 and TRBJ1-4 provide the parts outside the CDR3, is SQTIHQWPATLVQPVGSPLSLECTVEGTSNPNLYWYRQAAGRGLQLLFYSVGIGQISSEVPQNLSASRPQDRQFILSSKKLLLSDSGFYLCASPDRDGTNEKLFFGSGTQLSVL.

This clone was counted many times. This chain joins TRBV18 and TRBJ1-3; D might be TRBD1 (5 bases). V was cut by 3 bases and J by 2 bases, with 11 bases left in between. The CDR3 consists of 15 residues. Germline loops: CDR1 KGHSH, CDR2 LQKENI. CDR3 nucleotides: TGTGCCAGCTCACCTACCGGACATCCTGGAAACACCATATATTTT. Protein product: CASSPTGHPGNTIYF.

This chain uses TRBV30 with TRBJ2-3; perhaps TRBD1 as D (5 bases). The germline V gene encodes CDR1 GTSNPN and CDR2 SVGIG (reference sequence). V was pared by 0 bases and J by 3 bases, with 7 bases between. CDR3 size: 13 residues. CDR3 protein: CAWSVQATDTQYF. CDR3 bases: TGTGCCTGGAGTGTACAGGCTACAGATACGCAGTATTTT.

This clone occurred a few times. This rearrangement joins TRBV7-9 to TRBJ2-5, with no clear D. With the DNA end fitting TRBJ2-7 better, the J assignment may be wrong. CDR1 and CDR2 (germline): SEHNR, FQNEAQ (reference sequence). This CDR3 has 12 residues. This CDR3 is CASSFATYEQYF. CDR3 sequence (DNA): TGTGCCAGCAGCTTCGCCACCTACGAGCAGTACTTC.

The CDR3 DNA is TGTGCCAGCAGTTACTCGAGCAGGAATATTGAAGCTTTCTTT. It codes for CASSYSSRNIEAFF. The chain employs TRBV6-5 and TRBJ1-1; D gene ambiguous. Trimming took 0 bases from V and 7 from J, leaving 12 bases between them. Germline V gives CDR1 MNHEY, CDR2 SVGAGI. The CDR3 has 14 amino acids.

This clone was detected only once. The gene calls are TRBV19 and TRBJ2-3, with 9 bases identical to TRBD1. V shed 4 bases, J shed 2 bases, and the junction held 10 bases outside the gene matches. Germline CDR1 LNHDA, CDR2 SQIVND (reference sequence). The CDR3 totals 17 residues. Here the CDR3 reads CASSTIMDRGPTDTQYF. CDR3 coding DNA: TGTGCCAGTAGTACCATTATGGACAGGGGCCCCACAGATACGCAGTATTTT.

This chain uses TRBV9 with TRBJ2-2; 9 bases agree with TRBD2. This CDR3 region has 15 residues. Germline values: CDR1 SGDLS, CDR2 YYNGEE. Trimming cost V 0 bases and J 6 bases; bases outside gene matches: 3. This CDR3 reads CASSVEAGGAGELFF. Here the CDR3 DNA reads TGTGCCAGCAGCGTAGAGGCGGGGGGGGCCGGGGAGCTGTTTTTT.

V gene TRBV7-8 combines with J gene TRBJ1-2, with D unclear. The germline V gene has CDR1 SGHVS and CDR2 FQNEAQ. CDR3 length equals 14 residues. Between the trimmed V and J ends, which lost 1 base and 3 bases, there was a span of 9 bases. Written as DNA, the CDR3 is TGTGCCAGCAGCTTAGGGTCTAGTGACTATGGCTACACCTTC. The encoded protein is CASSLGSSDYGYTF.

This clone was detected a few times. V gene TRBV15 combines with J gene TRBJ1-1; tentatively, D is TRBD1 (5 bases). The V end was cut by 2 bases, the J end by 1 base, with 8 bases between. The CDR3 runs 14 residues. Germline CDR1 is LNHNV and CDR2 is YYDKDF (reference sequence). The CDR3: CATSRHTGNTEAFF. The CDR3 DNA follows: TGTGCCACCAGCAGACATACAGGGAACACTGAAGCTTTCTTT.

The chain couples TRBV30 to TRBJ1-2, with TRBD1 matching 7 bases. Germline assignment: CDR1 GTSNPN and CDR2 SVGIG (reference sequence). The CDR3 is made up of 12 amino acids. After removal of 4 bases from V and 3 bases from J, the junction contained 2 bases not matched to a gene. Here the CDR3 reads CAWNDRDYGYTF. The CDR3 DNA is TGTGCCTGGAACGACAGGGACTATGGCTACACCTTC.